Below, 15 T cell receptor beta chains from the same sample are listed, as sequenced in a study of sequential checkpoint blockade in melanoma. The table came from immunoSEQ multiplex PCR; TCRdb's copy has only in-frame clones and leaves some out. This table has more than 2,500 clones, 20% to 25% appearing once. Treatment: randomized to nivolumab then ipilimumab (arm A) or the reverse (arm B). This specimen was tumor tissue (inferred from file names), taken from a patient given nivolumab and ipilimumab in sequence. All receptors come from a human donor with melanoma.

The rearrangement joins TRBV6-8 to TRBJ2-5, with 10 bases lining up with TRBD1. The junction had 7 bases not matched to a gene; V was cut back by 7 bases and J by 5 bases. CDR1 and CDR2 (germline): MNHGY, SAAAGT. The CDR3 totals 14 residues. CDR3 protein: CASNAGTGVETQYF. As DNA, the CDR3 is TGTGCCAGCAACGCCGGGACAGGGGTGGAGACCCAGTACTTC.

This clone was counted a few times. The chain recombines TRBV30 with TRBJ1-4, with D tentatively TRBD1 (6 bases). The germline gives CDR1 GTSNPN, CDR2 SVGIG (reference sequence). The V gene lost 7 bases and the J gene lost 7 bases, with 16 bases spanning the gap. There are 13 residues in the CDR3. The chain's CDR3 is CAFVTGRGEKLFF. DNA of the CDR3: TGTGCCTTTGTGACAGGAAGAGGTGAAAAACTGTTTTTT.

The chain combines TRBV14 with TRBJ2-5; TRBD2 aligns across 13 bases. The CDR3 contains 17 residues. V lost 2 bases to trimming and J lost 5 bases; unmatched junction nucleotides: 8. CDR1 is SGHDN, CDR2 FVKESK, per germline. CDR3 DNA sequence: TGTGCCAGCAGCCAAAACGGACTAGCGGGAGTGAGGGAGACCCAGTACTTC. Translation: CASSQNGLAGVRETQYF. Filled out from reference TRBV14 and TRBJ2-5, the complete variable domain reads EAGVTQFPSHSVIEKGQTVTLRCDPISGHDNLYWYRRVMGKEIKFLLHFVKESKQDESGMPNNRFLAERTGGTYSTLKVQPAELEDSGVYFCASSQNGLAGVRETQYFGPGTRLLVL.

By share, this clone ranks as medium-sized. The chain has TRBV6-8 and TRBJ1-5; 7 bases map to TRBD1. CDR1 and CDR2 from the germline V gene are MNHGY and SAAAGT. The ends lost 8 bases at V and 6 bases at J; junction bases unmatched: 13. The length of the CDR3 is 15 residues. CDR3 nucleotides: TGTGCCAGCCATGTAAGGACAGGACCGAGTCAGCCCCAGCATTTT. Its translation is CASHVRTGPSQPQHF.

The chain couples TRBV10-2 to TRBJ1-5; tentatively, D is TRBD1 (5 bases). The CDR3 runs 13 residues. Germline CDR1 reads WSHSY; CDR2 reads SAAADI. Trimming stripped 5 bases from V and 7 bases from J, with 12 bases between. The CDR3 DNA reads TGCGCCAGCAGTTGGGATCGGGGCCAGCCCCAGCATTTT. Protein sequence: CASSWDRGQPQHF.

This clone was seen more than once but under ten times. The genes are TRBV28 and TRBJ2-6; TRBD1 matches at 9 bases. The CDR3 contains 18 residues. Germline V gives CDR1 MDHEN, CDR2 SYDVKM. J lost 4 bases, V lost 5 bases, and 12 bases had no gene match. This CDR3 reads CASSPQPGQGDGANVLTF. CDR3 nucleotides: TGTGCCAGCAGTCCTCAACCGGGACAGGGAGACGGGGCCAACGTCCTGACTTTC.

This clone came up a few times. This chain uses TRBV11-3 with TRBJ2-5; TRBD1 aligns across 7 bases. The CDR3 consists of 18 residues. Germline assignment: CDR1 SGHNT and CDR2 YENEEA. With V trimmed by 0 bases and J by 2 bases, 12 bases remained unmatched. CDR3 in amino acids: CASSLDGLGTDYQETQYF. As DNA, the CDR3 is TGTGCCAGCAGCTTAGATGGGCTGGGGACAGACTATCAAGAGACCCAGTACTTC.

V gene TRBV6-8 combines with J gene TRBJ1-6; a possible D gene is TRBD1 (6 bases). Germline lookup yields CDR1 MNHGY and CDR2 SAAAGT. Trimming cost V 2 bases and J 4 bases, with 9 bases left between them. The CDR3 runs to 15 residues. In DNA, the CDR3 is TGTGCCAGCAGTTACGGACAGCGATATAATTCACCCCTCCACTTT. Protein product: CASSYGQRYNSPLHF.

The chain couples TRBV19 to TRBJ1-5; tentative D call: TRBD1 (6 bases). V gave up 1 base and J gave up 1 base, with 11 bases separating them. The CDR3 extends over 16 amino acids. Per germline, CDR1 LNHDA and CDR2 SQIVND (reference sequence). The CDR3: CASSIVNRVSNQPQHF. CDR3 bases: TGTGCCAGTAGTATAGTGAACAGGGTAAGCAATCAGCCCCAGCATTTT.

This chain links TRBV29-1 with TRBJ1-2, with D possibly TRBD1 on 5 matching bases. Trimming took off 6 bases at V and 0 bases at J, with 20 bases between the two ends. The CDR3 consists of 16 residues. Germline values: CDR1 SQVTM, CDR2 ANQGSEA. CDR3 protein: CSVRGPTSLTNYGYTF. For the CDR3, the DNA is TGCAGCGTCCGGGGCCCCACTTCCCTAACTAACTATGGCTACACCTTC.

This clone occurred once. The gene calls are TRBV5-1 and TRBJ2-7; 7 nucleotides line up with TRBD2. CDR3 length: 16 residues. Germline CDR1 is SGHRS and CDR2 is YFSETQ. Trimming took 0 bases from V and 0 from J; bases not matched to a gene: 6. The DNA of the CDR3 is TGCGCCAGCAGCTTGGGAGGGCGGGGGAGCTCCTACGAGCAGTACTTC. It codes for CASSLGGRGSSYEQYF.

DNA of the CDR3: TGTGCCAGCTCAGCCATAATGACAGGGTCGTACTCCTACAATGAGCAGTTCTTC. Amino acid sequence: CASSAIMTGSYSYNEQFF. The genes are TRBV18 and TRBJ2-1, with 7 bases fitting TRBD1. The germline gives CDR1 KGHSH, CDR2 LQKENI. With 5 bases clipped from V and 0 bases from J, the junction kept 13 bases outside the gene matches. The CDR3 sequence is 18 residues long.

This clone was picked up a small number of times. V usage is TRBV6-8 and J usage is TRBJ2-7, with D possibly TRBD1 on 6 matching bases. V was cut by 6 bases and J by 3 bases, with 12 bases left in between. This CDR3 spans 13 amino acids. CDR1 is MNHGY and CDR2 is SAAAGT in the germline V gene. In nucleotides, the CDR3 is TGTGCCAGCAGCCCGAACAGGGACTACGAGCAGTACTTC. It yields the protein CASSPNRDYEQYF.

The rearrangement uses TRBV11-3 and TRBJ2-2, with 7 bases that match TRBD2. Trimming took 5 bases from V and 6 from J; bases not matched to a gene: 9. Germline V gene data show CDR1 as SGHNT and CDR2 as YENEEA. This CDR3 has 15 residues. The chain's CDR3 is CASSQREGLAGELFF. In nucleotides, the CDR3 is TGTGCCAGCAGCCAAAGGGAGGGGTTGGCCGGGGAGCTGTTTTTT.

V usage is TRBV5-1 and J usage is TRBJ1-2; maybe TRBD1 (6 bases). The CDR3 runs to 16 residues. V dropped 5 bases and J dropped 4 bases, with 21 bases sitting between them. Germline CDR1 SGHRS, CDR2 YFSETQ. CDR3 sequence (DNA): TGCGCCAGCAGAAGGGGAGAACAGGGAAATATCTATGGCTACACCTTC. This gives the protein CASRRGEQGNIYGYTF.